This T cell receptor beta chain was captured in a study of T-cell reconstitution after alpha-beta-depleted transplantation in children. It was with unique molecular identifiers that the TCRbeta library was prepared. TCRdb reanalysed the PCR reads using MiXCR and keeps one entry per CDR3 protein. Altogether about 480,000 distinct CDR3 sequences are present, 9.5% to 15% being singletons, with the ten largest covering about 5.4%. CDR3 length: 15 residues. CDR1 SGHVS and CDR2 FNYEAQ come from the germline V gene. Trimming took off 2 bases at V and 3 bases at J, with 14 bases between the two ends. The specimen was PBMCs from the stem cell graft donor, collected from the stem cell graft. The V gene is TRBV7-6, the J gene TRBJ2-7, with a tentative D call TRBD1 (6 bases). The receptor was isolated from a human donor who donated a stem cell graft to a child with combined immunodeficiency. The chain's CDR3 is CASSLSRGKSYEQYF. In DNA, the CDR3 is TGTGCCAGCAGCTTATCCAGGGGAAAAAGCTACGAGCAGTACTTC.